This TCR beta chain was sequenced during a study of radiation and T cells in renal cell carcinoma. Turning to the study itself: Nephrectomy followed 15 Gy stereotactic body radiation by 4 weeks. Study observations and caveats: From baseline, blood top tumor clonotypes peaked at 2 weeks post-radiation.

Only a few counts were recorded for this clone. Its matching antigen is unknown. The time point is: baseline pretreatment blood. Noted treatment: 15 Gy SBRT to primary tumor, nephrectomy 4 weeks later. Sequencing was performed with immunoSEQ multiplex PCR; in TCRdb, only in-frame clones are kept and a portion is missing. Of 140,000 or so clones listed, about 88% were seen once; the top ten hold around 12%. The V gene lost 8 bases and the J gene lost 3 bases, with 4 bases spanning the gap. The CDR3 consists of 10 residues. Germline CDR1 is MNHNS and CDR2 is SASEGT. The sample was blood, taken from a patient whose treatment included radiotherapy and nephrectomy. The J gene is TRBJ1-1, the V gene TRBV6-1, with D unresolved. This sequence was found in a woman in her forties or fifties with renal cell carcinoma. The DNA of the CDR3 is TGTGCCAGCCTATACACTGAAGCTTTCTTT. This gives the protein CASLYTEAFF.